This note documents a single T cell receptor (beta chain) sequence. Its matching antigen is unknown. This sample was included in a study of cytomegalovirus exposure and HLA in healthy donors. Both 60 Vbeta primers and 13 Jbeta primers went into the PCR. TCRdb keeps only in-frame clones here, not all; method: immunoSEQ multiplex PCR. The sample includes some 200,000 clones, around 77% seen only once; the top ten take under 2.5%. Findings of the study overall: Indistinguishable V segments, including TRBV6-2 and TRBV6-3, were excluded. The availability of immune exposure information extended only to CMV serostatus. Segments of the TCR beta V type were, in most cases, productive about 87% or about 30% of the time in an earlier analysis.

Healthy donors of bone marrow made up the group. V was trimmed by 5 bases and J by 7 bases, leaving 6 bases between them. Germline values: CDR1 MNHEY, CDR2 SVGAGI. The CDR3 covers 11 residues. The rearrangement joins TRBV6-5 to TRBJ2-1, with D maybe TRBD2 (6 bases). The clonotype originates from a woman in her twenties or thirties in good health and CMV-seropositive. Source material: PBMCs. Here the CDR3 reads CASSRGNEQFF. The CDR3 DNA follows: TGTGCCAGCAGTCGGGGGAATGAGCAGTTCTTC.